This TCR beta chain was found in a study of cytomegalovirus exposure and HLA in healthy donors. PCR amplification relied on 60 Vbeta primers (plus 13 Jbeta primers). This table comes from immunoSEQ multiplex PCR, and its TCRdb copy is limited to in-frame clones, with some not included. The sample yields 150,000 to 200,000 clones, over 70% seen once. Study-wide results and caveats: Sequencing likely produced, as an artifact, a cluster of highly shared sequence variants. Generally TCR sequences proved uncommon, though certain public TCRs appeared in numerous donors. In vitro testing confirmed a few CMV-associated chains as specific for CMV antigens. HLA allele associations emerged for 16,951 TCR beta sequences in a later analysis, at 0.05 false discovery rate.

From germline, CDR1 is SNHLY and CDR2 FYNNEI. CDR3 length equals 13 residues. The V and J ends lost 4 bases and 5 bases respectively, with 11 bases between them. Points on this clone: The antigen is undetermined.

The chain is built from TRBV2 and TRBJ1-1; D uncertain. Sequenced: PBMCs. This TCR came from a man in his fifties or sixties in good health and CMV-seropositive. CDR3 protein: CASSVATLTEAFF. In DNA form, the CDR3 reads TGTGCCAGCAGTGTTGCGACTCTTACTGAAGCTTTCTTT.